The rows below give T cell receptor beta chains drawn from one sample of a study of glioma-infiltrating T cells. TCRdb processed the multiplex PCR reads anew with MiXCR; each CDR3 protein has one entry. The sample holds around 850 distinct CDR3 sequences; around a sixth are singletons and the top ten take 25% to 35%. Sequencing used glioma tissue, nonneoplastic brain tissue, or PBMCs (not recorded which). These receptors were obtained from a human donor with low-grade glioma or glioblastoma, undergoing nonglioma brain surgery, or in good health (not recorded which). Each CDR3 is given without its conserved first and last residue. D genes are given only for firm matches.

D gene: -
V gene: TRBV4-2
CDR3 length: 13
J gene: TRBJ1-5
CDR3 protein: ASSQRNGTNQPQH

D gene: -
V gene: TRBV24-1
CDR3 length: 9
J gene: TRBJ2-1
CDR3 protein: ATSDLHEQF

D gene: -
V gene: TRBV20-1
CDR3 length: 11
J gene: TRBJ2-7
CDR3 protein: SARSGDVYEQY

D gene: TRBD2
V gene: TRBV24-1
CDR3 length: 15
J gene: TRBJ2-1
CDR3 protein: ATSDLVSGGSYNEQF

D gene: TRBD1
V gene: TRBV29-1
CDR3 length: 10
J gene: TRBJ2-5
CDR3 protein: SGKQGGETQY

D gene: -
V gene: TRBV25-1
CDR3 length: 10
J gene: TRBJ1-2
CDR3 protein: ASRGGLAGYT

D gene: TRBD2
V gene: TRBV12-3/TRBV12-4
CDR3 length: 14
J gene: TRBJ2-7
CDR3 protein: ASSLAGGRTHYEQY

D gene: TRBD2
V gene: TRBV27
CDR3 length: 13
J gene: TRBJ2-1
CDR3 protein: ASTRGTSGSNEQF

D gene: -
V gene: TRBV11-2
CDR3 length: 12
J gene: TRBJ2-5
CDR3 protein: ASSSQGGGETQY

D gene: -
V gene: TRBV19
CDR3 length: 13
J gene: TRBJ2-1
CDR3 protein: ASSIAGFLYNEQF

D gene: -
V gene: TRBV28
CDR3 length: 10
J gene: TRBJ2-1
CDR3 protein: ASSLRDLAPF

D gene: -
V gene: TRBV4-3
CDR3 length: 12
J gene: TRBJ2-3
CDR3 protein: ASTLGREADTQY

D gene: -
V gene: TRBV6-1
CDR3 length: 10
J gene: TRBJ1-2
CDR3 protein: ASRETGAGYT

D gene: TRBD2
V gene: TRBV4-1
CDR3 length: 13
J gene: TRBJ2-1
CDR3 protein: ANSPHGTRSNEQL

D gene: TRBD2
V gene: TRBV20-1
CDR3 length: 11
J gene: TRBJ2-2
CDR3 protein: SVVAGVTGELF

D gene: -
V gene: TRBV7-9
CDR3 length: 12
J gene: TRBJ1-2
CDR3 protein: ASSFPGQHYGYT

D gene: -
V gene: TRBV11-2
CDR3 length: 11
J gene: TRBJ1-1
CDR3 protein: ASSLSGLVQAF

D gene: TRBD2
V gene: TRBV7-6
CDR3 length: 14
J gene: TRBJ2-5
CDR3 protein: ASSHNPGGVQETQY

D gene: -
V gene: TRBV20-1
CDR3 length: 11
J gene: TRBJ1-1
CDR3 protein: SASGQLNTEAF

D gene: -
V gene: TRBV7-9
CDR3 length: 13
J gene: TRBJ2-6
CDR3 protein: ASSNGITGANVLT

D gene: TRBD2
V gene: TRBV28
CDR3 length: 14
J gene: TRBJ2-1
CDR3 protein: ASRSAGTSGSNEQF

D gene: -
V gene: TRBV7-2
CDR3 length: 15
J gene: TRBJ2-2
CDR3 protein: ASSLLYGSIHPGELF

D gene: -
V gene: TRBV15
CDR3 length: 13
J gene: TRBJ1-6
CDR3 protein: ATRVPDSYNSPLH

D gene: TRBD2
V gene: TRBV27
CDR3 length: 13
J gene: TRBJ2-5
CDR3 protein: ASRGLAGGEETQY

D gene: -
V gene: TRBV12-3/TRBV12-4
CDR3 length: 11
J gene: TRBJ1-1
CDR3 protein: ASSFAGAGEAF

D gene: -
V gene: TRBV13
CDR3 length: 11
J gene: TRBJ2-7
CDR3 protein: ASSQQGSYEQY

D gene: TRBD2
V gene: TRBV29-1
CDR3 length: 13
J gene: TRBJ2-1
CDR3 protein: SVFKYAGVWNEQF

D gene: TRBD1
V gene: TRBV4-2
CDR3 length: 11
J gene: TRBJ2-4
CDR3 protein: ASRGQGKNIQY

D gene: -
V gene: TRBV11-2
CDR3 length: 14
J gene: TRBJ2-3
CDR3 protein: ASSLVLGGSTDTQY

D gene: TRBD1
V gene: TRBV20-1
CDR3 length: 12
J gene: TRBJ1-5
CDR3 protein: SATTGLSNQPQH

D gene: -
V gene: TRBV19
CDR3 length: 14
J gene: TRBJ2-3
CDR3 protein: ASSIGSGTGTDTQY

D gene: TRBD1
V gene: TRBV12-3/TRBV12-4
CDR3 length: 12
J gene: TRBJ1-1
CDR3 protein: ASSLQGQVTEAF